The clone carrying this TCR beta chain was observed a single time. These data originate in a study of blood T cell repertoires in COVID-19. This table comes from immunoSEQ multiplex PCR, and its TCRdb copy is limited to in-frame clones, with some not included. Of 70,000 to 95,000 clones in the sample, 70% to 90% are singletons; the top ten hold about 12%. Sequencing used peripheral blood. The receptor was derived from a human donor in a cohort sampled during active COVID-19.

In DNA, the CDR3 is TGTGCCAGCAGTCGAGAAAGAGGAAACACCATATATTTT. Amino acids: CASSRERGNTIYF. V gene TRBV6-5 combines with J gene TRBJ1-3, with D hard to call. From germline, CDR1 is MNHEY and CDR2 SVGAGI. CDR3 length equals 13 residues. Trimming removed 5 bases at V and 4 bases at J, with 9 bases between.